The 28 T cell receptor beta chains listed next were all sequenced from one sample in a study of identical twins. TCRdb reprocessed the 5' RACE reads via MiXCR and lists one record per CDR3 protein. The sample lists approximately 600,000 distinct CDR3 sequences, approximately 9.6% seen once, with roughly 3% in the top ten. This sample also belongs to another study, concerning yellow fever vaccine responses in identical twins.

What was sequenced was PBMCs. The receptors originated from a woman under 30 in good health.

The CDR3 spells CSVEGTSPNEQYF. The CDR3 nucleotides are TGCAGCGTTGAGGGGACTAGCCCCAACGAGCAGTACTTC. The rearrangement uses TRBV29-1 and TRBJ2-7; 9 positions match TRBD2. Trimming at V came to 3 bases and at J to 5 bases, leaving 5 bases not matched to a gene. The V gene's germline CDR1 is SQVTM and CDR2 ANQGSEA. This CDR3 spans 13 amino acids.

This clonotype was detected a few times. This chain uses TRBV7-8 with TRBJ2-2, with TRBD2 as a possible D gene (5 bases). The germline V and J ends were trimmed by 1 base and 6 bases, with 12 bases remaining between them. CDR1 and CDR2 (germline): SGHVS, FQNEAQ. The CDR3 extends over 15 amino acids. The CDR3: CASSLERLAPGELFF. The CDR3 DNA follows: TGTGCCAGCAGCTTAGAGAGGCTAGCTCCCGGGGAGCTGTTTTTT.

Ten or more counts support this clonotype. The CDR3: CASSLGGALAKNIQYF. The CDR3 coding sequence is TGTGCCAGCAGCTTAGGGGGGGCGCTAGCCAAAAACATTCAGTACTTC. This chain uses TRBV7-2 with TRBJ2-4; D is perhaps TRBD1 or TRBD2 (6 bases each). The germline V gene encodes CDR1 SGHTA and CDR2 FQGNSA. The CDR3 contains 16 residues. Deletions cut 1 base from V and 0 bases from J, with 10 bases between.

This clonotype was detected ten times or more. The rearrangement joins TRBV4-3 to TRBJ2-2, with 8 positions matching TRBD2. V lost 4 bases, J lost 0 bases, and 10 bases stayed unmatched. CDR1 and CDR2 (germline): LGHNA, YSLEER. The CDR3 is 18 residues long. The CDR3 region has the DNA TGCGCCAGCAGCCTGTTTTACAGCGGGAGCGCGAACACCGGGGAGCTGTTTTTT. Protein sequence: CASSLFYSGSANTGELFF.

At least ten counts were recorded for this clonotype. The chain combines TRBV5-1 with TRBJ2-1; D ambiguous. The CDR3 runs to 14 residues. Trimming removed 1 base from V and 6 bases from J, with 11 bases in between. Germline-derived CDR1 and CDR2 are SGHRS and YFSETQ. The CDR3 DNA sequence: TGCGCCAGCAGCTTGACGGCAGGTATCAATGAGCAGTTCTTC. It translates to CASSLTAGINEQFF.

In its sample, this clonotype was seen many times. The chain joins TRBV10-3 to TRBJ1-5, with TRBD1 identical over 7 bases. There are 14 residues in the CDR3. V shed 5 bases and J 4 bases; nucleotides not matched to a gene: 5. The V gene's germline CDR1 is ENHRY and CDR2 SYGVKD. The CDR3 DNA is TGTGCCATCAGTAAGACAGGGACTAATCAGCCCCAGCATTTT. Translated, it gives CAISKTGTNQPQHF.

This clonotype was seen at least ten times. V gene TRBV11-2 combines with J gene TRBJ2-7; no reliable D call. Per germline, CDR1 SGHAT and CDR2 FQNNGV. This CDR3 has 14 residues. V dropped 1 base and J dropped 1 base, with 8 bases sitting between them. The CDR3 nucleotides read TGTGCCAGCAGCTTAGTGAGAGGTTCCTACGAGCAGTACTTC. The encoded protein is CASSLVRGSYEQYF.

This clonotype appeared many times. V and J are TRBV7-2 and TRBJ1-2; D possibly corresponds to TRBD1 (5 bases). V lost 8 bases, J lost 5 bases, and 15 bases lay in between. CDR1 and CDR2 (germline): SGHTA, FQGNSA. The CDR3 is 13 residues long. The CDR3 is CASRAQGTYGYTF. The CDR3 DNA sequence: TGTGCCAGCCGTGCCCAGGGAACTTATGGCTACACCTTC.

This clonotype was observed at least ten times. The chain links TRBV5-1 to TRBJ2-5; the D gene is possibly TRBD1 (5 bases). Germline lookup yields CDR1 SGHRS and CDR2 YFSETQ. The CDR3 has 14 amino acids. The V end was cut by 6 bases, the J end by 5 bases, with 17 bases between. The CDR3 sequence: CASTRGPGYETQYF. The CDR3 nucleotides are TGCGCCAGCACAAGGGGTCCAGGGTACGAGACCCAGTACTTC. Drawing the rest from reference TRBV5-1 and TRBJ2-5, the complete variable domain is KAGVTQTPRYLIKTRGQQVTLSCSPISGHRSVSWYQQTPGQGLQFLFEYFSETQRNKGNFPGRFSGRQFSNSRSEMNVSTLELGDSALYLCASTRGPGYETQYFGPGTRLLVL.

Notes on this clonotype: One end of the junction fails to match germline, which may point to a read error. The rearrangement joins TRBV3-1 to TRBJ2-7, with D possibly called TRBD1 or TRBD2 (5 bases each). In germline, CDR1 is LGHDT, CDR2 YNNKEL (reference sequence). The CDR3 runs 19 residues. The CDR3: CASCQDIWGFGTAYYEQYF. The CDR3 DNA reads TGTGCCAGCTGCCAAGATATTTGGGGGTTCGGGACGGCTTACTACGAGCAGTACTTC.

The table lists this clonotype with a few counts. The chain couples TRBV10-3 to TRBJ2-7; D gene unclear. V gave up 0 bases and J gave up 2 bases, with 8 bases separating them. Germline CDR1 reads ENHRY; CDR2 reads SYGVKD. The CDR3 covers 14 residues. CDR3 sequence reads: CAISESGRTYEQYF. CDR3 DNA: TGTGCCATCAGTGAGTCGGGCAGGACCTACGAGCAGTACTTC.

Only a few counts were recorded for this clonotype. The genes are TRBV11-2 and TRBJ2-1, with TRBD1 matching over 7 bases. This CDR3 has 16 residues. After removal of 5 bases from V and 3 bases from J, the junction contained 10 bases not matched to a gene. Per the germline V gene, CDR1 is SGHAT and CDR2 is FQNNGV. The CDR3, as DNA: TGTGCCAGCAGCCCTTTCGACAGGGAAAACTACAATGAGCAGTTCTTC. It translates to CASSPFDRENYNEQFF.

This clonotype is classed as medium-sized. The chain has TRBV29-1 and TRBJ2-7, with TRBD1 as a possible D gene (6 bases). V lost 5 bases, J lost 2 bases, and 10 bases lay in between. In germline, CDR1 is SQVTM, CDR2 ANQGSEA. There are 12 residues in the CDR3. CDR3 sequence (DNA): TGCAGCGTTAAAACAGGGCCCTACGAGCAGTACTTC. This codes for CSVKTGPYEQYF.

This chain links TRBV7-9 with TRBJ2-7, with TRBD2 matching 8 bases. From germline, CDR1 is SEHNR and CDR2 FQNEAQ (reference sequence). This CDR3 contains 13 residues. V shed 10 bases, J shed 5 bases, and the junction held 10 bases outside the gene matches. The DNA for the CDR3 is TGTGCCACCACTAGCGGACCTTCCCACGAGCAGTACTTC. Residues: CATTSGPSHEQYF.

This clonotype was observed many times. The chain joins TRBV12-3 or TRBV12-4 to TRBJ2-1; 9 positions agree with TRBD2. The CDR3 length is 13 residues. J lost 10 bases, V lost 5 bases, and 6 bases had no gene match. The CDR3 coding sequence is TGTGCCAGCAGTCAGGGACTAGCAGAGGAGCAGTTCTTC. Its translation: CASSQGLAEEQFF.

This clonotype was counted at least ten times. The V and J genes are TRBV5-1 and TRBJ1-2; TRBD1 agrees at 10 bases. After removal of 2 bases from V and 8 bases from J, the junction contained 3 bases not matched to a gene. Germline assignment: CDR1 SGHRS and CDR2 YFSETQ. The CDR3 length is 13 residues. The CDR3 sequence: CASSFGTGEGYTF. CDR3 coding DNA: TGCGCCAGCAGCTTCGGGACAGGGGAAGGCTACACCTTC.

This clonotype came up a few times. The chain is built from TRBV12-3 or TRBV12-4 and TRBJ2-7, with D perhaps matching TRBD2 (5 bases). Trimming removed 2 bases from V and 0 bases from J, with 17 bases in between. The CDR3 is 17 residues long. The CDR3 reads CASSLFASGGPSYEQYF. The CDR3 DNA sequence: TGTGCCAGCAGTTTATTTGCCAGCGGCGGCCCCTCCTACGAGCAGTACTTC.

This clonotype was detected many times. The chain carries TRBV7-8 and TRBJ2-1; tentatively, D is TRBD1 (6 bases). CDR3 length: 15 amino acids. Trimming removed 1 base from V and 7 bases from J, with 14 bases in between. The germline V gene encodes CDR1 SGHVS and CDR2 FQNEAQ. The CDR3 loop reads CASSLERAGENEQFF. CDR3 nucleotide sequence: TGTGCCAGCAGCTTAGAAAGGGCAGGGGAGAATGAGCAGTTCTTC.

This clonotype turned up a few times. The chain combines TRBV4-3 with TRBJ2-2; D unclear. The CDR3 is 16 amino acids. Germline-derived CDR1 and CDR2 are LGHNA and YSLEER. The germline V and J ends were trimmed by 2 bases and 2 bases, with 12 bases remaining between them. The CDR3 reads CASSQTRTVNTGELFF. CDR3 nucleotide sequence: TGCGCCAGCAGCCAAACACGGACGGTAAACACCGGGGAGCTGTTTTTT.

This clonotype was observed a handful of times. The CDR3, as DNA: TGTGCCAGCAGTCAAGGACTAGCGGGTAACAATGAGCAGTTCTTC. Translating it yields CASSQGLAGNNEQFF. V and J are TRBV2 and TRBJ2-1; 11 bases are shared with TRBD2. This CDR3 has 15 residues. The ends lost 5 bases at V and 5 bases at J; junction bases unmatched: 5. CDR1 is SNHLY and CDR2 is FYNNEI in the germline V gene.

This clonotype came up many times. The chain recombines TRBV20-1 with TRBJ2-5; tentatively, D is TRBD2 (5 bases). The CDR3 loop spans 15 amino acids. Germline CDR1 reads DFQATT; CDR2 reads SNEGSKA (reference sequence). V was pared by 0 bases and J by 3 bases, with 14 bases between. CDR3 residues: CSARDLRGIKETQYF. The DNA for the CDR3 is TGCAGTGCTAGAGATCTCCGGGGAATCAAAGAGACCCAGTACTTC.

Ten or more counts support this clonotype. The V and J genes are TRBV5-1 and TRBJ2-1, with TRBD2 as a possible D gene (6 bases). The CDR3 has 13 amino acids. The V and J ends lost 4 bases and 8 bases respectively, with 13 bases between them. Germline CDR1 SGHRS, CDR2 YFSETQ. CDR3 protein: CASSHRDSDEQFF. CDR3 coding DNA: TGCGCCAGCAGCCATCGGGACTCCGATGAGCAGTTCTTC.

V gene TRBV3-1 combines with J gene TRBJ2-3; 15 bases line up with TRBD2. The germline gives CDR1 LGHDT, CDR2 YNNKEL (reference sequence). This CDR3 spans 18 amino acids. Trimming removed 2 bases from V and 2 bases from J; junction bases left unmatched: 5. The CDR3 DNA follows: TGTGCCAGCAGCCAAAGGACTAGCGGGAGGGATCCCACAGATACGCAGTATTTT. It encodes CASSQRTSGRDPTDTQYF.

The chain joins TRBV7-2 to TRBJ2-2; no clear D. V dropped 5 bases and J dropped 0 bases, with 16 bases sitting between them. From germline, CDR1 is SGHTA and CDR2 FQGNSA. The CDR3 spans 17 residues. In DNA form, the CDR3 reads TGTGCCAGCAGCAATAAGTTTCGCGGCGCGAACACCGGGGAGCTGTTTTTT. Its protein product is CASSNKFRGANTGELFF.

The chain recombines TRBV7-9 with TRBJ1-5; possibly TRBD1 for D (5 bases). Looked up from germline, CDR1 is SEHNR and CDR2 is FQNEAQ (reference sequence). V was trimmed by 1 base and J by 7 bases, leaving 14 bases between them. This CDR3 has 15 amino acids. CDR3: CASSLGAQGYQPQHF. As DNA, the CDR3 is TGTGCCAGCAGCTTAGGGGCGCAGGGCTACCAGCCCCAGCATTTT. Variable domain in full (rest from reference TRBV7-9 and TRBJ1-5): DTGVSQNPRHKITKRGQNVTFRCDPISEHNRLYWYRQTLGQGPEFLTYFQNEAQLEKSRLLSDRFSAERPKGSFSTLEIQRTEQGDSAMYLCASSLGAQGYQPQHFGDGTRLSIL.

This clonotype has at least ten counts. The chain combines TRBV29-1 with TRBJ2-3, with 16 bases matching TRBD2. V gave up 5 bases and J gave up 6 bases; unmatched junction bases: 2. CDR3 length equals 14 residues. Germline CDR1 SQVTM, CDR2 ANQGSEA. The CDR3 is CSVSGLAGGDTQYF. The CDR3 DNA is TGCAGCGTTTCGGGACTAGCGGGAGGGGATACGCAGTATTTT.

In DNA, the CDR3 is TGCAGTGCTAAGACGGTTACCTACGAGCAGTACTTC. As protein: CSAKTVTYEQYF. V usage is TRBV20-1 and J usage is TRBJ2-7; D gene unclear. The length of the CDR3 is 12 residues. Germline CDR1 is DFQATT and CDR2 is SNEGSKA (reference sequence). The V gene lost 4 bases and the J gene lost 2 bases, with 9 bases spanning the gap.

This clonotype was detected ten times or more. The chain has TRBV20-1 and TRBJ2-2; D is unclear. The germline V gene encodes CDR1 DFQATT and CDR2 SNEGSKA (reference sequence). This CDR3 has 16 residues. Trimming took 0 bases from V and 5 from J, leaving 16 bases between them. This chain's CDR3 is CSARDVKVPSTGELFF. CDR3 nucleotide sequence: TGCAGTGCTAGAGACGTTAAGGTCCCATCAACCGGGGAGCTGTTTTTT.